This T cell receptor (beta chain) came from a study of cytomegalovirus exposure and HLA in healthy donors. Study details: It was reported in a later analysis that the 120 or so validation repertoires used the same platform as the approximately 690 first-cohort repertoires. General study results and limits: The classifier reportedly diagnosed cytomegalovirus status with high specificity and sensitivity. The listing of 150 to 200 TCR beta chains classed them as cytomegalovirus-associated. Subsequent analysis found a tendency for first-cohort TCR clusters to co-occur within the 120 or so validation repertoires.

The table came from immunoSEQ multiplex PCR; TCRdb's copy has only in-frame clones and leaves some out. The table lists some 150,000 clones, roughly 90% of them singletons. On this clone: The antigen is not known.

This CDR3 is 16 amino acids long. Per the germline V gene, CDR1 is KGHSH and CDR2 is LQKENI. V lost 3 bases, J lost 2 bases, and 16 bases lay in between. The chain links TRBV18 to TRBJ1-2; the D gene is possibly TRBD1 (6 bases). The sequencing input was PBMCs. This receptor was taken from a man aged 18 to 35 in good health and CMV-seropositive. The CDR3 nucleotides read TGTGCCAGCTCACCGATGGACAGCTTAGTAAACTATGGCTACACCTTC. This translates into CASSPMDSLVNYGYTF.